A selection of T cell receptor beta chains follows, all from one sample in a study of radiotherapy plus CTLA-4 blockade in lung cancer. Libraries were prepared by immunoSEQ multiplex PCR; TCRdb keeps only in-frame clonotypes and omits some of them. This sample has tens of thousands of clones, with approximately 86% found just once. Sequencing was performed on peripheral blood, taken from a patient treated with radiotherapy plus ipilimumab. The receptors originated from a human donor with non-small cell lung cancer that progressed on radiotherapy plus ipilimumab. Both conserved end residues are part of each CDR3. D genes are given only for firm matches. Some rows have no size entry. The others give once, few or many, or a class for an expanded clone.

CDR3 DNA | CDR3 protein | J gene | V gene | D gene | CDR3 length | clone size
TGCGCCAGCAGCCAAGACGAGGGGGTGGACACCGGGGAGCTGTTTTTT | CASSQDEGVDTGELFF | TRBJ2-2 | TRBV4-3 | - | 16 | -
TGCAGCGTTGATGCGGGGGAAGAGACCCAGTACTTC | CSVDAGEETQYF | TRBJ2-5 | TRBV29-1 | TRBD2 | 12 | -
TGTGCCAGCAGCTTAGATACACGAAACGGAAACACCATATATTTT | CASSLDTRNGNTIYF | TRBJ1-3 | TRBV7-2 | - | 15 | -
TGTGCCAGCAGCTTAGGGGAGGGGATTTACGAGCAGTACTTC | CASSLGEGIYEQYF | TRBJ2-7 | TRBV7-6 | TRBD2 | 14 | once
TGTGCCAGCAGTGAAGTTAGCGGGAGAAACACCGGGGAGCTGTTTTTT | CASSEVSGRNTGELFF | TRBJ2-2 | TRBV2 | TRBD2 | 16 | -
TGTGCCAGCAGCCTAAGCGGGGCCACTGAAGCTTTCTTT | CASSLSGATEAFF | TRBJ1-1 | TRBV5-4 | - | 13 | -
TGTGCCAGCAGCGTAGATCCTAGCGGGAACTCCTACGAGCAGTACTTC | CASSVDPSGNSYEQYF | TRBJ2-7 | TRBV9 | TRBD2 | 16 | -
TGTGCCAGCCAAAGGACTAGCGGGGTTCTCCTGACCTACGAGCAGTACTTC | CASQRTSGVLLTYEQYF | TRBJ2-7 | TRBV7-9 | TRBD2 | 17 | -
TGTGCCAGCAGCCCTGGAGGGGCGGACAGCACAGATACGCAGTATTTT | CASSPGGADSTDTQYF | TRBJ2-3 | TRBV7-2 | - | 16 | once
TGTGCCTGGAGAGGACAGGGGGCGCAGAGTAATGAAAAACTGTTTTTT | CAWRGQGAQSNEKLFF | TRBJ1-4 | TRBV30 | TRBD1 | 16 | -
TGCAGCGTTGAAACGGGGTTTGGAAACACCATATATTTT | CSVETGFGNTIYF | TRBJ1-3 | TRBV29-1 | - | 13 | -
TGTGCCATCAGTGAGGCCGGGACAGGGCTCAGGGGCACTGAAGCTTTCTTT | CAISEAGTGLRGTEAFF | TRBJ1-1 | TRBV10-3 | TRBD1 | 17 | -